Here is one TCR beta chain with its context. This CDR3 is 12 amino acids long. Germline CDR1 reads MDHEN; CDR2 reads SYDVKM. Between the trimmed V and J ends, which lost 5 bases and 2 bases, there was a span of 7 bases. Data came from immunoSEQ multiplex PCR; TCRdb stores just in-frame clones and leaves some out. The data contain roughly 760,000 clones, roughly 70% of them singletons. This sample is drawn from a study of shared clonotypes between healthy human individuals. V gene TRBV28 combines with J gene TRBJ2-7; D not resolved. This sequence originates from a woman in her twenties or thirties in good health. Sequenced material: memory CD4+ T cells sorted from blood. Subset given: CD45RA-negative fraction. CDR3 sequence (DNA): TGTGCCAGCAGTCCTCTCCCCTACGAGCAGTACTTC. Protein product: CASSPLPYEQYF.